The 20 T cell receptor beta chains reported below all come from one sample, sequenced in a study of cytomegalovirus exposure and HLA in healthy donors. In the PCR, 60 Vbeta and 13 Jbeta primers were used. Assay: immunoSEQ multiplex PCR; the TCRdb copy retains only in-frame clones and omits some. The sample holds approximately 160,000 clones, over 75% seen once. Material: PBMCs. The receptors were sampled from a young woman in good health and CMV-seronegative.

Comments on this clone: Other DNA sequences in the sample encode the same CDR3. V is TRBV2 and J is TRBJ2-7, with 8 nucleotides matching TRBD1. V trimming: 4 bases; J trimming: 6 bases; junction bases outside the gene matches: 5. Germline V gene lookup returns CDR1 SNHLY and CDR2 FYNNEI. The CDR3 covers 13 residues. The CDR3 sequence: CASSGQGAGEQYF. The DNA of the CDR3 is TGTGCCAGCAGTGGTCAGGGGGCGGGCGAGCAGTACTTC.

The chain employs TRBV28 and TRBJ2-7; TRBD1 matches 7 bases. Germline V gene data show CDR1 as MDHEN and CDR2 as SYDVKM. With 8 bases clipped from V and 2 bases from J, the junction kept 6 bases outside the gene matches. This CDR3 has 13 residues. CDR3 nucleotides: TGTGCCAGCGGGGATACAGGGGCCTACGAGCAGTACTTC. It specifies CASGDTGAYEQYF.

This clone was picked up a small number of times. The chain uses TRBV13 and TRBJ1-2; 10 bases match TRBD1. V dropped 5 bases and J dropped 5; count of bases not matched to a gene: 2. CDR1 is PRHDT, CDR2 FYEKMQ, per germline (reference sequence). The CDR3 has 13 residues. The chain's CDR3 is CASSEGQGYGYTF. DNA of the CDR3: TGTGCCAGCAGCGAGGGACAGGGGTATGGCTACACCTTC.

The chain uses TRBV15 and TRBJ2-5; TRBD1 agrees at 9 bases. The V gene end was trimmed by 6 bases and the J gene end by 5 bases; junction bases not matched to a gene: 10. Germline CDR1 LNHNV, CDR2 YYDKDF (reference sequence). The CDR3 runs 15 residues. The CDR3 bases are TGTGCCACCAGAAGGCCGGGACAGGGAGGGGAGACCCAGTACTTC. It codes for CATRRPGQGGETQYF.

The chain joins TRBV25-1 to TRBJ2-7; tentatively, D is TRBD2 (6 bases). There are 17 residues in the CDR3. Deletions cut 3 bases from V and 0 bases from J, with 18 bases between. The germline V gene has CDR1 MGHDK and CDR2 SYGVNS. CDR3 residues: CASSDVGGDRYSYEQYF. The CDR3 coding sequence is TGTGCCAGCAGTGATGTAGGCGGGGATCGATACTCCTACGAGCAGTACTTC.

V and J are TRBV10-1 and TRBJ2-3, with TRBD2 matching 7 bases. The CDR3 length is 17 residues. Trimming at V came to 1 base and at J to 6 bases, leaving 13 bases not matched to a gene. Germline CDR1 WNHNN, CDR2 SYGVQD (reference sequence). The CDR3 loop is CASSEYRAGTLADTQYF. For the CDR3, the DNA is TGCGCCAGCAGTGAGTACCGAGCGGGGACGCTGGCGGATACGCAGTATTTT.

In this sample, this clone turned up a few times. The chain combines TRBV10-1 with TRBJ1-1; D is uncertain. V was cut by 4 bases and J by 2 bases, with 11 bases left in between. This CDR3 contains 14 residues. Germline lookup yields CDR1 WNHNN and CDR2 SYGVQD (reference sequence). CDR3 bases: TGCGCCAGCAGTGCCGCAGGACTCAACACTGAAGCTTTCTTT. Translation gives CASSAAGLNTEAFF.

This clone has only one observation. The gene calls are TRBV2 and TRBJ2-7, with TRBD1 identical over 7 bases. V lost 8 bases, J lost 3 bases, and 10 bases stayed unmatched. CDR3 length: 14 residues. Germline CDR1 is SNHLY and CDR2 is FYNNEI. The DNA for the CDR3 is TGTGCCAGCCTTACAGGGGATGCCCACTACGAGCAGTACTTC. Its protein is CASLTGDAHYEQYF. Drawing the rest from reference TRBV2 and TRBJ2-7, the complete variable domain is EPEVTQTPSHQVTQMGQEVILRCVPISNHLYFYWYRQILGQKVEFLVSFYNNEISEKSEIFDDQFSVERPDGSNFTLKIRSTKLEDSAMYFCASLTGDAHYEQYFGPGTRLTVT.

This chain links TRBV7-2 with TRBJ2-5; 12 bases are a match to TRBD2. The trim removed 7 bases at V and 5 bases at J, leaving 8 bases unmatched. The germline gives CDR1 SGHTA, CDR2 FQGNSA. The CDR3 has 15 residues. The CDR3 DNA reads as TGTGCCAGCAAACCTAGCGGGGGGGCCGCCGAGACCCAGTACTTC. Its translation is CASKPSGGAAETQYF.

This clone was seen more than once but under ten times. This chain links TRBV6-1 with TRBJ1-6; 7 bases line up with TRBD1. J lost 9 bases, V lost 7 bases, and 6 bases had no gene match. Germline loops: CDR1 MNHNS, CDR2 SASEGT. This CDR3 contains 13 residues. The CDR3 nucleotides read TGTGCCAGCAAAGGGGGCGCGGGTTCACCCCTCCACTTT. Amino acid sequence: CASKGGAGSPLHF.

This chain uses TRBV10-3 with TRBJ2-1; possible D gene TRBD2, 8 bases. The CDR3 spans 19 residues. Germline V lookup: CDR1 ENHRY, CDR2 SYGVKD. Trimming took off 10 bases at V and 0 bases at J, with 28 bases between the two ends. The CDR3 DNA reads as TGTGCCACCCGGACCGGGACAGTTGGACTAGCAGGCTCCTACAATGAGCAGTTCTTC. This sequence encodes CATRTGTVGLAGSYNEQFF.

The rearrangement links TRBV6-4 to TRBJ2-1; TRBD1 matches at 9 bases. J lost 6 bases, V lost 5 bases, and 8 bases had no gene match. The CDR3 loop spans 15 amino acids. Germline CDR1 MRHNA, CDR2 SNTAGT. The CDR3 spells CASSPGTGSGNEQFF. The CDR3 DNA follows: TGTGCCAGCAGTCCGGGGACAGGGTCGGGCAATGAGCAGTTCTTC.

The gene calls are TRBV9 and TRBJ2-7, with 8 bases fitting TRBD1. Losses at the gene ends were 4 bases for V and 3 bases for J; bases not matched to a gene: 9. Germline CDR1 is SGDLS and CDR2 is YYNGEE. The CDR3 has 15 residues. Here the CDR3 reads CASSLRPGTGYEQYF. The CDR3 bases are TGTGCCAGCAGCCTAAGACCCGGGACAGGCTACGAGCAGTACTTC. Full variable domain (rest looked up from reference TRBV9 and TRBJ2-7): DSGVTQTPKHLITATGQRVTLRCSPRSGDLSVYWYQQSLDQGLQFLIQYYNGEERAKGNILERFSAQQFPDLHSELNLSSLELGDSALYFCASSLRPGTGYEQYFGPGTRLTVT.

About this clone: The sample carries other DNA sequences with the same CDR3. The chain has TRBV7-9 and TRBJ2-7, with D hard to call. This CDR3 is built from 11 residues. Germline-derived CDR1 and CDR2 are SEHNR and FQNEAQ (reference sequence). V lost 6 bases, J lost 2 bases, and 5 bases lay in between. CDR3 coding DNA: TGTGCCAGCAGTTCGGCCTACGAGCAGTACTTC. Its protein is CASSSAYEQYF.

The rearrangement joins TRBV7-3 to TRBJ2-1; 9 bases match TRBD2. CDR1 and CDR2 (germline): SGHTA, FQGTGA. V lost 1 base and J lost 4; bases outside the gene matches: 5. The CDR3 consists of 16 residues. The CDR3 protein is CASSLMGGGAYNEQFF. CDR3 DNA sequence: TGTGCCAGCAGCTTAATGGGCGGGGGGGCGTACAATGAGCAGTTCTTC.

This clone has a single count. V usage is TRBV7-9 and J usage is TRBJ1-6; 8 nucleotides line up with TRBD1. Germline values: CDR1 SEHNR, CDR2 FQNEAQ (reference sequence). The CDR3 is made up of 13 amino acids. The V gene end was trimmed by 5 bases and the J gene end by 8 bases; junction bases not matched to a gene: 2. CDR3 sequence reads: CASSQQGDSPLHF. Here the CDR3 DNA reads TGTGCCAGCAGCCAACAGGGGGATTCACCCCTCCACTTT. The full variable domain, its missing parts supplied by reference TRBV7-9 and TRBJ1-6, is DTGVSQNPRHKITKRGQNVTFRCDPISEHNRLYWYRQTLGQGPEFLTYFQNEAQLEKSRLLSDRFSAERPKGSFSTLEIQRTEQGDSAMYLCASSQQGDSPLHFGNGTRLTVT.

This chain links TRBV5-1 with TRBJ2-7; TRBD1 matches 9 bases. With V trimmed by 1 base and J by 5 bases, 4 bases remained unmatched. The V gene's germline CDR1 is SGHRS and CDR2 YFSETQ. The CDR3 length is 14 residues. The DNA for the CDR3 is TGCGCCAGCAGCTTGACAGGGGGCATGGACGAGCAGTACTTC. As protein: CASSLTGGMDEQYF.

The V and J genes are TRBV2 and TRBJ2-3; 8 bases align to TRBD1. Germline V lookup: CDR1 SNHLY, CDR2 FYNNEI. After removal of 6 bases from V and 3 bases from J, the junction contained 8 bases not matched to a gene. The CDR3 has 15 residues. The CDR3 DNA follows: TGTGCCAGCAGAGACCAGGGGGCGAGAACAGATACGCAGTATTTT. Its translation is CASRDQGARTDTQYF.

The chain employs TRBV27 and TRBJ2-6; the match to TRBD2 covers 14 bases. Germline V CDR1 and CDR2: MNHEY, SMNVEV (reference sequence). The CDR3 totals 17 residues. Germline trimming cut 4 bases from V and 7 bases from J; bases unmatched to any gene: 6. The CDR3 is CASSSGTSGSGANVLTF. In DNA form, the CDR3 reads TGTGCCAGCAGTTCCGGGACTAGCGGGAGCGGAGCCAACGTCCTGACTTTC.

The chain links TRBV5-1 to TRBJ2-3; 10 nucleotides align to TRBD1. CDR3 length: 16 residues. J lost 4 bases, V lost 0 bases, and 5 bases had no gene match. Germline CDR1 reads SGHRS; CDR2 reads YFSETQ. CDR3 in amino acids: CASSLGQGAGADTQYF. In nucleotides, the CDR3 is TGCGCCAGCAGCTTGGGACAGGGGGCAGGGGCAGATACGCAGTATTTT. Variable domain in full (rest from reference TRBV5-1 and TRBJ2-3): KAGVTQTPRYLIKTRGQQVTLSCSPISGHRSVSWYQQTPGQGLQFLFEYFSETQRNKGNFPGRFSGRQFSNSRSEMNVSTLELGDSALYLCASSLGQGAGADTQYFGPGTRLTVL.